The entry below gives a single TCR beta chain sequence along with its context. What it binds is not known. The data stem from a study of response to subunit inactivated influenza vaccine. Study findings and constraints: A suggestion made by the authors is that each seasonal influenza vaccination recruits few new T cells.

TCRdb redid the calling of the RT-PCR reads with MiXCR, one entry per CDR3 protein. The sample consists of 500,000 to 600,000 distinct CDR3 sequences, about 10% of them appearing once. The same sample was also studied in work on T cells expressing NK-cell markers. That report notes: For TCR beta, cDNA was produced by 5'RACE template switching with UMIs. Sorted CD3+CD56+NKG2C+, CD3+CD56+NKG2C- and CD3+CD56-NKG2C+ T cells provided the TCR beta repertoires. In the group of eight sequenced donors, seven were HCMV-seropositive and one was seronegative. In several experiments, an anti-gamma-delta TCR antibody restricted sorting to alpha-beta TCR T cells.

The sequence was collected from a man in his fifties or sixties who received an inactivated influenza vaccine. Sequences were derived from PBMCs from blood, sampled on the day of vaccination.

The CDR3 sequence: CASNQEGGLNTEAFF. The CDR3 region has the DNA TGTGCCAGCAACCAGGAGGGGGGTTTGAACACTGAAGCTTTCTTT. The chain couples TRBV6-4 to TRBJ1-1, with D possibly matching TRBD1 (6 bases). The CDR3 is made up of 15 amino acids. V was trimmed by 7 bases and J by 0 bases, leaving 15 bases between them. Germline V gene lookup returns CDR1 MRHNA and CDR2 SNTAGT.